This paragraph covers one T cell receptor beta chain sequence. Its antigen is as yet unknown. This specimen belongs to a study of T-cell memory formation after mild COVID-19. Study-wide points: CD4+ contracting clones lay mainly in CM and EM, CD8+ ones in EMRA.

After removal of 4 bases from V and 6 bases from J, the junction contained 9 bases not matched to a gene. The germline V gene encodes CDR1 SGHRS and CDR2 YFSETQ. This CDR3 is 15 amino acids long. Constant-segment primers and 5'RACE yielded cDNA libraries for TCR alpha and TCR beta, each carrying sample barcodes and UMIs. TCRdb recomputed calls from the 5' RACE reads with MiXCR, one row per CDR3 protein. The sample has approximately 560,000 distinct CDR3 sequences, 17% seen once. Input material: PBMCs or a T cell subset sorted from them (not recorded which). This TCR was sampled from an adult woman who had mild COVID-19 (a few samples of this study predate the infection). Cell type and time point are not known. The V call is TRBV5-1, the J call TRBJ2-1; 8 bases are shared with TRBD2. Here the CDR3 reads CASSRIAGSSNEQFF. DNA for the CDR3: TGCGCCAGCAGCCGTATAGCGGGGTCGAGCAATGAGCAGTTCTTC.